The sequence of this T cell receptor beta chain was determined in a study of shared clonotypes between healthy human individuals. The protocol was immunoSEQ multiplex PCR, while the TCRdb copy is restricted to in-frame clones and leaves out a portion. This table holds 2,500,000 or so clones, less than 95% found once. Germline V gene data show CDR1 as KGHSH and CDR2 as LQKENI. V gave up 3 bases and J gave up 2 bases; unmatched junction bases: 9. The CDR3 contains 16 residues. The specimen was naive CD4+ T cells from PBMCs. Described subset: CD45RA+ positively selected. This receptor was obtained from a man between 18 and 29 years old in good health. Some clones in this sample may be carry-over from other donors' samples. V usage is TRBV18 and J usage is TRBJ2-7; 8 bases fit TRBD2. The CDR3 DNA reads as TGTGCCAGCTCACCCCCCGCGGGAGGTAGGACCTACGAGCAGTACTTC. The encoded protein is CASSPPAGGRTYEQYF.